This TCR beta chain was found in a study of Ad26.COV2.S vaccination and SARS-CoV-2 variants. Study-level results: There was a possibility that the TCR breadth and depth analyses underestimated total T cell responses. Spike-specific TCR breadth in vaccine recipients exceeded that seen in placebo recipients.

The data were produced by immunoSEQ multiplex PCR, yet TCRdb's version contains in-frame clones alone and is incomplete. The profile covers about 420,000 clones, with approximately 88% appearing a single time and less than 4% taken by the ten largest. As for treatment: about 20 received Ad26.COV2.S at low or high dose, single or two shots; several received placebo; per-sample allocation not given. It was on day 63 after the first vaccine or placebo injection that samples were taken. For this clone: Its antigen remains unknown. This CDR3 is also generated by other DNA sequences in the sample.

This CDR3 is 13 amino acids long. V dropped 0 bases and J dropped 5 bases, with 6 bases sitting between them. Germline CDR1 reads SGHRS; CDR2 reads YFSETQ. This TCR was recovered from a person aged 18-60 years who received the Ad26.COV2.S COVID-19 vaccine or a placebo. Sequenced here: peripheral blood, sampled in a trial of Ad26.COV2.S vaccine versus placebo. The chain carries TRBV5-1 and TRBJ2-1; possibly TRBD1 for D (5 bases). DNA of the CDR3: TGCGCCAGCAGCTTGGGACAGCACAATGAGCAGTTCTTC. Translation: CASSLGQHNEQFF.